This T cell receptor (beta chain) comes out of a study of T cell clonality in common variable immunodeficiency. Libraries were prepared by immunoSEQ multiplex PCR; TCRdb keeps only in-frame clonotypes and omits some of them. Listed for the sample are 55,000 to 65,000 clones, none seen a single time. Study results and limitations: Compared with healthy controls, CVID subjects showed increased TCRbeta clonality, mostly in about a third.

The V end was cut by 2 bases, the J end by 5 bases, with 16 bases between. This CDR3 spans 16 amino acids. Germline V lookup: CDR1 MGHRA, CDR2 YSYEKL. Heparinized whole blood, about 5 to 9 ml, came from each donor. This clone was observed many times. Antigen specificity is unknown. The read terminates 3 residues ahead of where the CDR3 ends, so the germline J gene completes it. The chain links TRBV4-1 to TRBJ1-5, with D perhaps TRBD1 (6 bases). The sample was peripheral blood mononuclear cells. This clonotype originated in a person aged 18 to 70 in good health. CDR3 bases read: TGCGCCAGCAGCCAACCCGGACAGCGGCCAGATCAGCCC. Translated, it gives CASSQPGQRPDQP. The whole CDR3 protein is CASSQPGQRPDQPQHF.